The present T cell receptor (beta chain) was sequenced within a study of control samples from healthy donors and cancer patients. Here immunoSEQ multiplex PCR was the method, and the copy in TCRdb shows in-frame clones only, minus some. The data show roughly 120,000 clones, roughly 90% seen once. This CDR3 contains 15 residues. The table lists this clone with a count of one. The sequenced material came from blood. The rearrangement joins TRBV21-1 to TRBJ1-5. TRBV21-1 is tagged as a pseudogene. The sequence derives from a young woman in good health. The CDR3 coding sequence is TGTGCCAGCAGCAAAACGGAGGCCAGGAGACGGCCCCAGCATTTT. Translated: CASSKTEARRRPQHF.